This entry lists 12 T cell receptor beta chains sequenced from one sample in a study of shared clonotypes between healthy human individuals. Here immunoSEQ multiplex PCR was the method, and the copy in TCRdb shows in-frame clones only, minus some. The sample carries a few hundred thousand clones, 65% recorded once. Sequences were obtained from memory CD4+ T cells sorted from blood. Noted subset: CD45RA-negative fraction. Receptors originate from a man aged 30-40 years in good health.

The chain carries TRBV6-5 and TRBJ2-3, with D uncertain. The germline V and J ends were trimmed by 4 bases and 2 bases, with 7 bases remaining between them. CDR1 and CDR2 (germline): MNHEY, SVGAGI. The CDR3 covers 13 residues. CDR3 coding DNA: TGTGCCAGCAGTTTAGACACCACAGATACGCAGTATTTT. Translated, it gives CASSLDTTDTQYF.

The rearrangement joins TRBV11-2 to TRBJ2-7; 9 bases line up with TRBD1. CDR3 length equals 16 residues. Germline loops: CDR1 SGHAT, CDR2 FQNNGV. J lost 2 bases, V lost 2 bases, and 7 bases had no gene match. The CDR3 loop reads CASSLSSTGGTYEQYF. The DNA for the CDR3 is TGTGCCAGCAGCTTATCTTCGACAGGGGGTACCTACGAGCAGTACTTC.

V gene TRBV21-1 combines with J gene TRBJ1-2. TRBV21-1 is a listed pseudogene. This CDR3 comprises 18 residues. The chain's CDR3 is CASSPNNKIYVLVYGYTF. DNA for the CDR3: TGTGCCAGCAGCCCCAACAACAAGATCTACGTATTGGTCTATGGCTACACCTTC.

The chain recombines TRBV6-1 with TRBJ2-2, with 7 bases fitting TRBD2. The V gene end was trimmed by 1 base and the J gene end by 6 bases; junction bases not matched to a gene: 2. Germline CDR1 MNHNS, CDR2 SASEGT. CDR3 length equals 14 residues. The CDR3 nucleotides are TGTGCCAGCAGTGAAGTAGGACTAGCCGGGGAGCTGTTTTTT. Residues: CASSEVGLAGELFF.

The chain recombines TRBV29-1 with TRBJ2-5; perhaps TRBD1 as D (6 bases). This CDR3 region has 13 residues. The ends were cut back, 3 bases at V and 5 bases at J, with 13 bases in the middle. Looked up from germline, CDR1 is SQVTM and CDR2 is ANQGSEA. The CDR3 DNA reads TGCAGCGTTGAGGGTCAGGGGTTTGAGACCCAGTACTTC. Translation: CSVEGQGFETQYF.

This clone occurred a few times. The chain recombines TRBV5-1 with TRBJ1-4; 7 bases agree with TRBD1. The ends lost 8 bases at V and 0 bases at J; junction bases unmatched: 7. The V gene's germline CDR1 is SGHRS and CDR2 YFSETQ. The length of the CDR3 is 15 residues. The CDR3 loop reads CASTPGQSTNEKLFF. Here the CDR3 DNA reads TGCGCCAGTACGCCGGGACAGTCAACTAATGAAAAACTGTTTTTT.

The rearrangement uses TRBV27 and TRBJ1-2; perhaps TRBD1 as D (5 bases). Germline loops: CDR1 MNHEY, CDR2 SMNVEV (reference sequence). The V end was cut by 3 bases, the J end by 8 bases, with 13 bases between. This CDR3 spans 13 amino acids. CDR3 coding DNA: TGTGCCAGCAGTTTCAATGGGGCGTTCGGCTACACCTTC. This codes for CASSFNGAFGYTF.

Only a few counts were recorded for this clone. The V call is TRBV4-3, the J call TRBJ2-2; D gene unclear. The CDR3 has 13 amino acids. Per germline, CDR1 LGHNA and CDR2 YSLEER. Deletions cut 0 bases from V and 6 bases from J, with 5 bases between. CDR3 region: CASSQEVPGELFF. In DNA form, the CDR3 reads TGCGCCAGCAGCCAAGAAGTCCCCGGGGAGCTGTTTTTT.

The rearrangement uses TRBV10-2 and TRBJ2-4; D is possibly TRBD2 (5 bases). Trimming shortened V by 10 bases and J by 7 bases, and 17 bases separated the two germline ends. Germline lookup yields CDR1 WSHSY and CDR2 SAAADI. The CDR3 runs to 13 residues. The CDR3 loop reads CATKEVGPNIQYF. For the CDR3, the DNA is TGCGCCACCAAGGAGGTCGGTCCTAACATTCAGTACTTC.

This rearrangement joins TRBV9 to TRBJ1-5; D gene ambiguous. Trimming cost V 0 bases and J 3 bases, with 7 bases left between them. Germline CDR1 is SGDLS and CDR2 is YYNGEE. The CDR3 is 14 amino acids. The CDR3 DNA is TGTGCCAGCAGCGTAGATCAGGTCAATCAGCCCCAGCATTTT. It encodes CASSVDQVNQPQHF.

The chain combines TRBV7-9 with TRBJ2-4, with 8 bases that match TRBD2. V dropped 2 bases and J dropped 1; count of bases not matched to a gene: 10. The CDR3 is made up of 18 amino acids. Germline CDR1 and CDR2: SEHNR and FQNEAQ (reference sequence). In DNA, the CDR3 is TGTGCCAGCAGCTTACCCCACCGGATAGCGGGGGCCAAAAACATTCAGTACTTC. Amino acids: CASSLPHRIAGAKNIQYF.

The genes are TRBV7-2 and TRBJ2-3, with unresolved D. The CDR3 length is 14 residues. V lost 6 bases, J lost 2 bases, and 12 bases lay in between. Germline V lookup: CDR1 SGHTA, CDR2 FQGNSA. The CDR3 spells CASRKGGNTDTQYF. Here the CDR3 DNA reads TGTGCCAGCAGGAAGGGTGGAAACACAGATACGCAGTATTTT.